These 27 T cell receptor beta chains originate from one sample sequenced in a study of T cells in Graves' hyperthyroidism and ophthalmopathy. RNA transcripts served as the template for amplifying TCR beta CDR3 regions. HTBI primers drove first-round RT-PCR of the TCR CDR3. TCRdb reprocessed the multiplex PCR reads with MiXCR, giving one entry per CDR3 protein. The table has around 580,000 distinct CDR3 sequences, over 15% seen once; the top ten hold around a sixth. The sample taken for sequencing was blood. The receptors come from a woman aged 18-29 years with Graves' hyperthyroidism.

The CDR3 region has the DNA TGTGCCAGCAGTGGGATGGGCCCCTATAATTCACCCCTCCACTTT. Encoded protein: CASSGMGPYNSPLHF. The rearrangement links TRBV25-1 to TRBJ1-6; no definite D call. From germline, CDR1 is MGHDK and CDR2 SYGVNS. Trimming shortened V by 4 bases and J by 2 bases, and 9 bases separated the two germline ends. The CDR3 runs to 15 residues.

This clonotype has a count of ten or more. The rearrangement links TRBV2 to TRBJ1-5; no definite D call. Germline assignment: CDR1 SNHLY and CDR2 FYNNEI. Trimming left V 3 bases short and J 3 bases short, with 9 bases between. The CDR3 covers 14 residues. The chain's CDR3 is CASSDERINQPQHF. CDR3 sequence (DNA): TGTGCCAGCAGTGATGAAAGGATCAATCAGCCCCAGCATTTT.

In this sample, this clonotype turned up a few times. The chain links TRBV28 to TRBJ1-2; 9 bases are a match to TRBD1. The length of the CDR3 is 16 residues. The V and J ends lost 6 bases and 4 bases, in that order; junction bases with no gene match: 12. Germline-derived CDR1 and CDR2 are MDHEN and SYDVKM. CDR3 in DNA: TGTGCCAGCAGATCGGACAGGGGATCTATCGGCTATGGCTACACCTTC. As protein: CASRSDRGSIGYGYTF.

The V and J genes are TRBV24-1 and TRBJ1-1; possibly TRBD1 for D (5 bases). Germline-derived CDR1 and CDR2 are KGHDR and SFDVKD. V was pared by 2 bases and J by 7 bases, with 7 bases between. The CDR3 has 12 residues. The CDR3 here is CATSDWRGEAFF. The CDR3 DNA sequence: TGTGCCACCAGTGATTGGAGGGGTGAAGCTTTCTTT.

A remark on this clonotype: The junction departs from germline at one end; a sequencing error may be responsible. The chain is built from TRBV6-2 or TRBV6-3 and TRBJ2-5; 8 bases are shared with TRBD2. The CDR3 covers 14 residues. Germline V gene data show CDR1 as MNHEY and CDR2 as SVGEGT. The CDR3 protein is CASGYGGGRETQYF. The DNA for the CDR3 is TGTGCCAGCGGTTACGGGGGGGGACGGGAGACCCAGTACTTC.

This clonotype has ten or more counts. The chain is built from TRBV5-1 and TRBJ1-1; D is perhaps TRBD1 (5 bases). V was cut by 4 bases and J by 5 bases, with 18 bases left in between. There are 15 residues in the CDR3. Germline CDR1 SGHRS, CDR2 YFSETQ. The chain's CDR3 is CASSPGGVEWTEAFF. CDR3 coding DNA: TGCGCCAGCAGCCCCGGGGGGGTAGAGTGGACTGAAGCTTTCTTT.

The J gene is TRBJ1-4, the V gene TRBV19; D is uncertain. CDR3 size: 15 residues. Trimming cost V 3 bases and J 8 bases, with 16 bases left between them. The germline gives CDR1 LNHDA, CDR2 SQIVND (reference sequence). The CDR3 nucleotides read TGTGCCAGTAGTATGAGGAGGGCGACTAGAGAAAAACTGTTTTTT. Translating it yields CASSMRRATREKLFF.

V usage is TRBV15 and J usage is TRBJ1-5; D gene ambiguous. With 1 base removed from V and 4 bases from J, the gap between germline ends came to 11 bases. Germline lookup yields CDR1 LNHNV and CDR2 YYDKDF (reference sequence). The CDR3 is made up of 15 amino acids. CDR3 coding DNA: TGTGCCACCAGCAGAGCCGAGACGGAAAATCAGCCCCAGCATTTT. Its translation is CATSRAETENQPQHF.

This clonotype has just a few counts. This rearrangement joins TRBV2 to TRBJ2-5; D might be TRBD1 or TRBD2, each matching 5 bases. V was shortened by 0 bases and J by 3 bases, with 14 bases between the two germline ends. Per the germline V gene, CDR1 is SNHLY and CDR2 is FYNNEI. This CDR3 spans 16 amino acids. CDR3 amino acids: CASSEAKKGRKETQYF. CDR3 sequence (DNA): TGTGCCAGCAGTGAAGCGAAGAAGGGGAGAAAAGAGACCCAGTACTTC.

The sample holds many counts of this clonotype. The chain employs TRBV12-3 or TRBV12-4 and TRBJ2-1, with 11 bases fitting TRBD2. V gave up 2 bases and J gave up 7 bases; unmatched junction bases: 10. The CDR3 has 17 residues. The CDR3 sequence is CASSLRGLAGGENEQFF. DNA of the CDR3: TGTGCCAGCAGTTTAAGGGGGCTAGCGGGAGGTGAAAATGAGCAGTTCTTC.

This clonotype was observed many times. CDR3 nucleotide sequence: TGTGCCAGCAGCATGACAGGGTATCAGCCCCAGCATTTT. Translated: CASSMTGYQPQHF. The J gene is TRBJ1-5, the V gene TRBV3-1, with 7 bases fitting TRBD1. CDR1 is LGHDT, CDR2 YNNKEL, per germline (reference sequence). This CDR3 spans 13 amino acids. After removal of 5 bases from V and 5 bases from J, the junction contained 3 bases not matched to a gene. Together with reference TRBV3-1 and TRBJ1-5, the CDR3 gives the full variable domain: DTAVSQTPKYLVTQMGNDKSIKCEQNLGHDTMYWYKQDSKKFLKIMFSYNNKELIINETVPNRFSPKSPDKAHLNLHINSLELGDSAVYFCASSMTGYQPQHFGDGTRLSIL.

In its sample, this clonotype was seen many times. This chain links TRBV2 with TRBJ2-5, with a possible D match to TRBD1 (5 bases). Trimming took 3 bases from V and 1 from J, leaving 6 bases between them. Germline V gene data show CDR1 as SNHLY and CDR2 as FYNNEI. The length of the CDR3 is 13 residues. The CDR3 sequence: CASSETVQETQYF. CDR3 bases: TGTGCCAGCAGTGAGACAGTCCAAGAGACCCAGTACTTC.

The V gene is TRBV7-8, the J gene TRBJ2-1; TRBD1 matches 8 bases. The CDR3 is 16 residues long. Trimming took 4 bases from V and 5 from J; bases not matched to a gene: 10. Germline V gene data show CDR1 as SGHVS and CDR2 as FQNEAQ. Written as DNA, the CDR3 is TGTGCCAGCAGCTACTTCAACAGGGGGTCTAACAATGAGCAGTTCTTC. This codes for CASSYFNRGSNNEQFF.

The chain couples TRBV6-1 to TRBJ2-3, with 8 bases fitting TRBD1. The V gene's germline CDR1 is MNHNS and CDR2 SASEGT. The CDR3 sequence is 14 residues long. V lost 6 bases, J lost 2 bases, and 4 bases stayed unmatched. The CDR3 DNA reads TGTGCCAGCAGCAACAGGGGGTTCACAGATACGCAGTATTTT. Protein product: CASSNRGFTDTQYF.

This clonotype was recorded at least ten times. The J gene is TRBJ2-7, the V gene TRBV11-2; 11 bases line up with TRBD1. The V gene's germline CDR1 is SGHAT and CDR2 FQNNGV. The CDR3 totals 15 residues. Trimming removed 4 bases from V and 5 bases from J; junction bases left unmatched: 7. The CDR3 sequence is CASSSYRDRGDEQYF. The CDR3 coding sequence is TGTGCCAGCAGCTCGTACCGGGACAGGGGGGACGAGCAGTACTTC.

This clonotype was seen ten or more times. J is TRBJ1-1 and V is TRBV9, with 8 bases that match TRBD1. The CDR3 loop spans 13 amino acids. With 3 bases clipped from V and 11 bases from J, the junction kept 9 bases outside the gene matches. Germline V gene lookup returns CDR1 SGDLS and CDR2 YYNGEE. CDR3 loop: CASSATETGAAFF. The CDR3 nucleotides read TGTGCCAGCAGCGCTACGGAGACAGGGGCGGCTTTCTTT.

The V gene is TRBV6-2 or TRBV6-3, the J gene TRBJ1-5; D is uncertain. CDR1 is MNHEY and CDR2 is SVGEGT in the germline V gene. Trimming stripped 0 bases from V and 3 bases from J, with 12 bases between. CDR3 length equals 16 residues. Written as DNA, the CDR3 is TGTGCCAGCAGTTACTCGGCAAGGGTGGACAATCAGCCCCAGCATTTT. Encoded protein: CASSYSARVDNQPQHF.

The chain employs TRBV5-8 and TRBJ1-2, with 8 bases lining up with TRBD1. There are 13 residues in the CDR3. Germline V CDR1 and CDR2: SGHTS, YDEGEE. V lost 5 bases and J lost 6; bases outside the gene matches: 6. CDR3 sequence reads: CASRDRGGNGYTF. The CDR3 DNA is TGTGCCAGCAGAGACAGGGGAGGGAATGGCTACACCTTC.

This clonotype was detected only a few times. Possible read error: a much larger clone is one base away. The chain combines TRBV27 with TRBJ2-3; 8 nucleotides align to TRBD1. The germline CDR1 and CDR2 sequences are MNHEY and SMNVEV (reference sequence). The V and J ends lost 9 bases and 4 bases, in that order; junction bases with no gene match: 0. The CDR3 sequence is 11 residues long. As DNA, the CDR3 is TGTGCCAGGACAGGGGCAGATACGCAGTATTTT. It is translated as CARTGADTQYF.

This clonotype was seen ten or more times. CDR3 loop: CASSLRGPSTDTQYF. Here the CDR3 DNA reads TGTGCCAGCAGTTTAAGAGGGCCCAGCACAGATACGCAGTATTTT. The chain couples TRBV28 to TRBJ2-3; TRBD2 is a possible D gene (5 bases). V dropped 2 bases and J dropped 0 bases, with 9 bases sitting between them. The CDR3 sequence is 15 residues long. From germline, CDR1 is MDHEN and CDR2 SYDVKM.

The chain joins TRBV20-1 to TRBJ1-5; a weak D match, TRBD1 (6 bases). Looked up from germline, CDR1 is DFQATT and CDR2 is SNEGSKA (reference sequence). V dropped 0 bases and J dropped 4 bases, with 13 bases sitting between them. The CDR3 sequence is 15 residues long. For the CDR3, the DNA is TGCAGTGCTAGAGATATTCAGGGGAGGAATCAGCCCCAGCATTTT. The encoded protein is CSARDIQGRNQPQHF.

This rearrangement joins TRBV15 to TRBJ2-3, with 9 bases matching TRBD2. Trimming removed 3 bases from V and 2 bases from J; junction bases left unmatched: 12. CDR1 and CDR2 (germline): LNHNV, YYDKDF (reference sequence). This CDR3 spans 18 amino acids. The CDR3 DNA reads TGTGCCACCAGCAGTCCCCCGGGACTAGCATCGTCCACAGATACGCAGTATTTT. It codes for CATSSPPGLASSTDTQYF.

This clonotype was seen repeatedly, ten times or more. The rearrangement links TRBV7-8 to TRBJ2-1; no clear D gene. V was shortened by 0 bases and J by 8 bases, with 14 bases between the two germline ends. Per the germline V gene, CDR1 is SGHVS and CDR2 is FQNEAQ. The CDR3 contains 15 residues. Here the CDR3 DNA reads TGTGCCAGCAGCTTAGCCCGCGCCAACCCCCATGAGCAGTTCTTC. This translates into CASSLARANPHEQFF.

This clonotype was counted many times. The gene calls are TRBV11-2 and TRBJ2-7; D ambiguous. Trimming cost V 3 bases and J 4 bases, with 7 bases left between them. CDR3 length: 12 amino acids. Germline assignment: CDR1 SGHAT and CDR2 FQNNGV. The CDR3 bases are TGTGCCAGCAGCTTCGACATTTACGAGCAGTACTTC. It yields the protein CASSFDIYEQYF.

This chain joins TRBV10-1 and TRBJ1-2, with a weak D call TRBD1 (6 bases). The germline V and J ends were trimmed by 6 bases and 3 bases, with 17 bases remaining between them. Per germline, CDR1 WNHNN and CDR2 SYGVQD (reference sequence). The CDR3 runs 15 residues. The CDR3 region has the DNA TGCGCCAGCAGGATTCGGGCAGGGGCAGACTATGGCTACACCTTC. It specifies CASRIRAGADYGYTF.

This chain connects TRBV29-1 to TRBJ1-4; 7 bases line up with TRBD1. V lost 6 bases, J lost 4 bases, and 2 bases stayed unmatched. The V gene's germline CDR1 is SQVTM and CDR2 ANQGSEA. The CDR3 consists of 12 residues. This CDR3 reads CSVQGVNEKLFF. The CDR3 coding sequence is TGCAGCGTCCAGGGGGTTAATGAAAAACTGTTTTTT.

With respect to this clonotype: It is likely a read error, because the conserved phenylalanine at the end of the CDR3 is missing. The chain employs TRBV20-1 and TRBJ2-1; a possible D gene is TRBD1 (5 bases). CDR1 and CDR2 from the germline V gene are DFQATT and SNEGSKA (reference sequence). V lost 1 base, J lost 4 bases, and 17 bases lay in between. This CDR3 is 16 amino acids long. The CDR3 spells CSARGPSGPVYNEQFL. Written as DNA, the CDR3 is TGCAGTGCTAGAGGCCCATCAGGGCCGGTTTACAATGAGCAGTTCCTC.